Each of the 18 T cell receptor beta chains below was sequenced from the same sample in a study of post-analysis software for immune sequencing data. Broader study findings: Controls had lower frequencies than patients of 4 or 5 TRBV segments, which included TRBV5-6, TRBV5-1 and TRBV20-1.

These receptors lack a known antigen. Included in the TCR beta cDNA libraries were unique molecular identifiers. TCRdb redid the calling of the PCR reads with MiXCR, one entry per CDR3 protein. The sample has about 820,000 distinct CDR3 sequences, around 53% seen once; the top ten hold around 4.5%. Sequencing was done on a sample of blood. The receptors originated from a girl under 18 with multiple sclerosis.

The J gene is TRBJ1-2, the V gene TRBV20-1, with D perhaps matching TRBD1 (5 bases). Between the trimmed V and J ends, which lost 6 bases and 8 bases, there was a span of 16 bases. This CDR3 has 12 amino acids. Germline V CDR1 and CDR2: DFQATT, SNEGSKA (reference sequence). CDR3 loop: CSAPRAGRGYTF. Here the CDR3 DNA reads TGCAGTGCCCCCCGGGCAGGGAGAGGCTACACCTTC.

The gene calls are TRBV10-3 and TRBJ2-2; the D gene is possibly TRBD2 (6 bases). Germline loops: CDR1 ENHRY, CDR2 SYGVKD. V dropped 3 bases and J dropped 5 bases, with 13 bases sitting between them. CDR3 length: 15 residues. DNA of the CDR3: TGTGCCATCAGTGATGTGTTGGCGGGAACCGGGGAGCTGTTTTTT. It specifies CAISDVLAGTGELFF.

This clonotype was observed a handful of times. The junction does not match germline at one end; this may be a read error. The J gene is TRBJ1-1, the V gene TRBV5-1; possible D gene TRBD1, 5 bases. Germline-derived CDR1 and CDR2 are SGHRS and YFSETQ. This CDR3 is built from 13 residues. CDR3 nucleotides: TGTGCCAGCAGCACAGGACAAAACACTGAAGCTTTCTTT. Residues: CASSTGQNTEAFF. Combining the CDR3 with reference TRBV5-1 and TRBJ1-1 gives the whole variable domain KAGVTQTPRYLIKTRGQQVTLSCSPISGHRSVSWYQQTPGQGLQFLFEYFSETQRNKGNFPGRFSGRQFSNSRSEMNVSTLELGDSALYLCASSTGQNTEAFFGQGTRLTVV.

The V gene is TRBV21-1, the J gene TRBJ1-1; the table names TRBD1, a call not compared with the DNA. TRBV21-1 is shown as a pseudogene. The CDR3 is 12 residues long. CDR3 residues: CASSLCAYEAFF. CDR3 nucleotide sequence: TGTGCCAGCAGCCTTTGCGCCTACGAAGCTTTCTTT.

The V gene is TRBV15, the J gene TRBJ2-7; 10 bases are shared with TRBD2. Germline V gene sequence: CDR1 LNHNV, CDR2 YYDKDF (reference sequence). The V and J ends lost 5 bases and 0 bases, in that order; junction bases with no gene match: 10. This CDR3 comprises 17 residues. The CDR3 region has the DNA TGTGCCACCAGCCCTCTAGGGACTAGCGTTTTCTCCTACGAGCAGTACTTC. Translation: CATSPLGTSVFSYEQYF.

The rearrangement joins TRBV15 to TRBJ2-5; TRBD2 matches 9 bases. The CDR3 runs to 17 residues. Germline CDR1 LNHNV, CDR2 YYDKDF (reference sequence). The junction had 8 bases not matched to a gene; V was cut back by 1 base and J by 2 bases. Here the CDR3 reads CATSRGYVAGAQETQYF. DNA for the CDR3: TGTGCCACCAGCAGAGGTTACGTAGCGGGGGCACAAGAGACCCAGTACTTC.

This chain connects TRBV5-1 to TRBJ2-1; TRBD1 matches at 9 bases. V lost 3 bases and J lost 13; bases outside the gene matches: 14. Germline V gene lookup returns CDR1 SGHRS and CDR2 YFSETQ. CDR3 length: 15 residues. The CDR3, as DNA: TGCGCCAGCAGCTGGGGGGACAGGGATGCTCCGAAACAGTTCTTC. Translating gives CASSWGDRDAPKQFF.

This rearrangement joins TRBV14 to TRBJ2-3, with D hard to call. V was pared by 0 bases and J by 0 bases, with 10 bases between. Germline V gives CDR1 SGHDN, CDR2 FVKESK. The CDR3 runs to 16 residues. CDR3 nucleotide sequence: TGTGCCAGCAGCCAAGATCGGAGATCTAGCACAGATACGCAGTATTTT. Protein sequence: CASSQDRRSSTDTQYF.

The chain employs TRBV20-1 and TRBJ2-7; the D gene is possibly TRBD1 (6 bases). The CDR3 totals 16 residues. Per the germline V gene, CDR1 is DFQATT and CDR2 is SNEGSKA (reference sequence). Deletions cut 6 bases from V and 2 bases from J, with 23 bases between. The CDR3 here is CSAPRLDGQSPYEQYF. CDR3 sequence (DNA): TGCAGTGCCCCGCGATTAGATGGACAGTCTCCCTACGAGCAGTACTTC.

This chain connects TRBV6-6 to TRBJ1-5, with TRBD1 matching over 8 bases. CDR1 and CDR2 from the germline V gene are MNHNY and SVGAGI (reference sequence). The trim removed 7 bases at V and 4 bases at J, leaving 3 bases unmatched. The CDR3 has 13 residues. CDR3 sequence reads: CASMDRENQPQHF. CDR3 nucleotides: TGTGCCAGCATGGACAGGGAGAATCAGCCCCAGCATTTT.

J is TRBJ2-4 and V is TRBV6-1, with 7 nucleotides matching TRBD2. The V gene end was trimmed by 0 bases and the J gene end by 3 bases; junction bases not matched to a gene: 5. Germline V CDR1 and CDR2: MNHNS, SASEGT. This CDR3 is 16 amino acids long. The CDR3: CASSEAIGRGKNIQYF. CDR3 coding DNA: TGTGCCAGCAGTGAAGCGATTGGGAGGGGCAAAAACATTCAGTACTTC.

The J gene is TRBJ2-5, the V gene TRBV7-3; 9 bases fit TRBD2. The assigned J gene may be wrong: the sequence end matches TRBJ2-7 better. CDR3 length: 15 residues. In germline, CDR1 is SGHTA, CDR2 FQGTGA. CDR3 in amino acids: CASSLRAGGPYEQYF. CDR3 DNA sequence: TGTGCCAGCAGCTTAAGGGCGGGAGGGCCGTACGAGCAGTACTTC.

This chain links TRBV5-5 with TRBJ2-4; 7 bases are shared with TRBD2. Germline trimming cut 4 bases from V and 6 bases from J; bases unmatched to any gene: 13. The CDR3 runs to 16 residues. Germline V gene sequence: CDR1 SGHKS, CDR2 YYEKEE (reference sequence). Here the CDR3 reads CASSAGQRDSGNIQYF. CDR3 sequence (DNA): TGTGCCAGCAGCGCGGGGCAGCGGGATAGTGGAAACATTCAGTACTTC.

V usage is TRBV7-9 and J usage is TRBJ2-1; D not certain. The CDR3 consists of 13 residues. Trimming left V 0 bases short and J 9 bases short, with 9 bases between. Germline CDR1 and CDR2: SEHNR and FQNEAQ (reference sequence). The DNA of the CDR3 is TGTGCCAGCAGCTTAGCGCATCCCGGTGAGCAGTTCTTC. Translated: CASSLAHPGEQFF. The complete variable domain, with remaining parts taken from reference TRBV7-9 and TRBJ2-1, reads DTGVSQNPRHKITKRGQNVTFRCDPISEHNRLYWYRQTLGQGPEFLTYFQNEAQLEKSRLLSDRFSAERPKGSFSTLEIQRTEQGDSAMYLCASSLAHPGEQFFGPGTRLTVL.

V is TRBV28 and J is TRBJ2-1; 10 bases agree with TRBD2. CDR1 MDHEN and CDR2 SYDVKM come from the germline V gene. Trimming cost V 1 base and J 7 bases; bases outside gene matches: 10. The CDR3 extends over 17 amino acids. The CDR3 DNA reads TGTGCCAGCAGTTTATACATAGCGGGGGGCCGGGGAAATGAGCAGTTCTTC. Its protein is CASSLYIAGGRGNEQFF.

The V gene is TRBV7-9, the J gene TRBJ2-1; D is possibly TRBD1 (6 bases). Germline CDR1 is SEHNR and CDR2 is FQNEAQ (reference sequence). The CDR3 is made up of 14 amino acids. The V gene lost 3 bases and the J gene lost 4 bases, with 10 bases spanning the gap. The CDR3 region has the DNA TGTGCCAGCAGCTTCCCAGGGGTTTACAATGAGCAGTTCTTC. This codes for CASSFPGVYNEQFF.

The chain carries TRBV12-3 or TRBV12-4 and TRBJ1-4; 10 nucleotides match TRBD1. Germline trimming cut 6 bases from V and 7 bases from J; bases unmatched to any gene: 2. The CDR3 totals 13 residues. This chain's CDR3 is CASRRDRGEKLFF. For the CDR3, the DNA is TGTGCCAGCAGAAGGGACAGGGGTGAAAAACTGTTTTTT.

V usage is TRBV5-1 and J usage is TRBJ2-5, with D tentatively TRBD2 (5 bases). CDR1 and CDR2 (germline): SGHRS, YFSETQ. The CDR3 covers 15 residues. The germline V and J ends were trimmed by 3 bases and 1 base, with 13 bases remaining between them. CDR3 sequence (DNA): TGCGCCAGCAGCTCCCTCCGAGCGGCCCAAGAGACCCAGTACTTC. Translating it yields CASSSLRAAQETQYF. Together with reference TRBV5-1 and TRBJ2-5, the CDR3 gives the full variable domain: KAGVTQTPRYLIKTRGQQVTLSCSPISGHRSVSWYQQTPGQGLQFLFEYFSETQRNKGNFPGRFSGRQFSNSRSEMNVSTLELGDSALYLCASSSLRAAQETQYFGPGTRLLVL.